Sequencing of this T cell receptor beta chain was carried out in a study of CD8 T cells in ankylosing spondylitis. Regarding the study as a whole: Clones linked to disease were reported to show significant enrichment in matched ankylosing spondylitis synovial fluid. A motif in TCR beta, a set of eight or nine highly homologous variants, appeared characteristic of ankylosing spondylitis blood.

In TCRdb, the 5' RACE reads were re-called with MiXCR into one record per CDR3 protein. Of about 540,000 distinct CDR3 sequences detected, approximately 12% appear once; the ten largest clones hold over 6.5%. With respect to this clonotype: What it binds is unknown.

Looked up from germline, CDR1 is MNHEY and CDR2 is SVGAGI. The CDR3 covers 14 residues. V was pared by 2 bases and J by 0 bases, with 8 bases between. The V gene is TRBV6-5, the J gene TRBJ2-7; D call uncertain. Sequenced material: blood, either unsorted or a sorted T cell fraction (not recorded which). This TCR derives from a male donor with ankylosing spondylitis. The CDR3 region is CASSYGLRSYEQYF. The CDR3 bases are TGTGCCAGCAGTTACGGTCTCCGCTCCTACGAGCAGTACTTC.